These T cell receptor beta chains were read from a single sample in a study of blood T cell repertoires in COVID-19. Only in-frame clones appear in the TCRdb table, and some are missing; sequencing was by immunoSEQ multiplex PCR. The sample records roughly 130,000 clones, about 87% being singletons. The sample comprised peripheral blood. The receptors shown here come from a man between 60 and 70 years old with active or convalescent COVID-19. The CDR3 runs from the conserved cysteine through the conserved F or W. D genes are given only for firm matches. The size entry is marked missing in some rows and otherwise reads once, few, many or a size class.

v_call	clone_size	j_call	d_call	cdr3_nt	cdr3_aa
TRBV6-5	.	TRBJ1-5	.	TGTGCCAGCAGTCGACAGGTCAATCAGCCCCAGCATTTT	CASSRQVNQPQHF
TRBV30	.	TRBJ2-5	.	TGTGCCTGGAGTGTAGGGCGGGTCGGAGAGACCCAGTACTTC	CAWSVGRVGETQYF
TRBV27	.	TRBJ1-5	.	TGTGCCAGCCTCGAGGTGCCAGGGTGTCAGCCCCAGCATTTT	CASLEVPGCQPQHF
TRBV4-3	.	TRBJ1-2	.	TGCGCCAGCAGCCAAGAGCCAGGACGGGGGAACTATGGCTACACCTTC	CASSQEPGRGNYGYTF
TRBV6-2/TRBV6-3	.	TRBJ2-1	.	TGTGCCAGCAGTTACCGCGGTAACTCCTACAATGAGCAGTTCTTC	CASSYRGNSYNEQFF
TRBV20-1	once	TRBJ1-2	.	TGCAGTGCACCTGACGGGTCTGGCTACACCTTC	CSAPDGSGYTF
TRBV19	.	TRBJ2-7	TRBD1	TGTGCCAGTAGTATGGGGACAGGGACCTACGAGCAGTACTTC	CASSMGTGTYEQYF
TRBV19	.	TRBJ1-1	.	TGTGCCAGCCGAACCGGGACAAGCATTTTGAACACTGAAGCTTTCTTT	CASRTGTSILNTEAFF
TRBV9	.	TRBJ1-6	.	TGTGCCAGCAGCGTAGAGGGAGGGGATTCCTATAATTCACCCCTCCACTTT	CASSVEGGDSYNSPLHF
TRBV30	.	TRBJ2-7	.	TGTGCCTGGAGTTCCGGGACTCCGGGGTACGAGCAGTACTTC	CAWSSGTPGYEQYF
TRBV9	.	TRBJ2-2	TRBD1	TGTGCCAGCAGCGTATACGACAGGGGAAGAAGTGGGGAGCTGTTTTTT	CASSVYDRGRSGELFF
TRBV6-5	.	TRBJ1-1	.	TGTGCCAGCCGCGTAGGGGCGGCGGAAGCTTTCTTT	CASRVGAAEAFF
TRBV7-9	.	TRBJ2-2	.	TGTGCCAGCAGCTTAAACTCTGCGGGGGAGCTGTTTTTT	CASSLNSAGELFF